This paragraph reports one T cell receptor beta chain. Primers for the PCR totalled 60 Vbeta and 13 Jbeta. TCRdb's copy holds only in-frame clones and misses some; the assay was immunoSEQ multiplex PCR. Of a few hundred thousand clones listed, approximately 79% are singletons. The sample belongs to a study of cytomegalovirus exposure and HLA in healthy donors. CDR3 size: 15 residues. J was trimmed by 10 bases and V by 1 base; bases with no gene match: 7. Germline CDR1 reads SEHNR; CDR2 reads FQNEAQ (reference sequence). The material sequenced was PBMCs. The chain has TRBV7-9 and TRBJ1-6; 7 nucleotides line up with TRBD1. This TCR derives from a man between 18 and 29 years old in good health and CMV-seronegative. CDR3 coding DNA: TGTGCCAGCAGCTTAGTTTCAGGACAGGAGTCACCCCTCCACTTT. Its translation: CASSLVSGQESPLHF. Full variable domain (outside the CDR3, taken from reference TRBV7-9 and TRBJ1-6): DTGVSQNPRHKITKRGQNVTFRCDPISEHNRLYWYRQTLGQGPEFLTYFQNEAQLEKSRLLSDRFSAERPKGSFSTLEIQRTEQGDSAMYLCASSLVSGQESPLHFGNGTRLTVT.